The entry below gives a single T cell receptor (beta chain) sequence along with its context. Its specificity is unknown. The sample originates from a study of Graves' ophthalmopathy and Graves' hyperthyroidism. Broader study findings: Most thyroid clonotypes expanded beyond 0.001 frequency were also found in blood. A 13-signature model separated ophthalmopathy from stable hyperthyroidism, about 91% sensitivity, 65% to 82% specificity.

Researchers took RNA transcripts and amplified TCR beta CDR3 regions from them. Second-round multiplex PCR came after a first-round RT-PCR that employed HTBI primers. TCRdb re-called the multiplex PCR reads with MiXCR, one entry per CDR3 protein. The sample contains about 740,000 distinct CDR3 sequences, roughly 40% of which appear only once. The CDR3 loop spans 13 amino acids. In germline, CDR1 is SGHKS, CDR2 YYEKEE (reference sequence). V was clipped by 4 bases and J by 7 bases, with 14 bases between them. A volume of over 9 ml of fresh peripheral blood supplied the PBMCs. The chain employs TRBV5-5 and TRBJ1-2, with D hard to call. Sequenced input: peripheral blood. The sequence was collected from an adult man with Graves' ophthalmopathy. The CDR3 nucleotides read TGTGCCAGCAGCCGCGGAGTGGGAAGTGGCTACACCTTC. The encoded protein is CASSRGVGSGYTF.